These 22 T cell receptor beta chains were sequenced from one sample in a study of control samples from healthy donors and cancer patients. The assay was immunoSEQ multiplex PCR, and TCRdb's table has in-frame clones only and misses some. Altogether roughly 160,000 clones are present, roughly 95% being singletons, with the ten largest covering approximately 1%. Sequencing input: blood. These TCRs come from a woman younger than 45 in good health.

The CDR3, as DNA: TGTGCCACCAGTAGGGCTAGCGCTGACAATGAGCAGTTCTTC. Amino acid sequence: CATSRASADNEQFF. The V call is TRBV24-1, the J call TRBJ2-1, with a tentative D call TRBD2 (6 bases). Germline loops: CDR1 KGHDR, CDR2 SFDVKD. V lost 6 bases and J lost 5, with 13 bases in between. The CDR3 totals 14 residues.

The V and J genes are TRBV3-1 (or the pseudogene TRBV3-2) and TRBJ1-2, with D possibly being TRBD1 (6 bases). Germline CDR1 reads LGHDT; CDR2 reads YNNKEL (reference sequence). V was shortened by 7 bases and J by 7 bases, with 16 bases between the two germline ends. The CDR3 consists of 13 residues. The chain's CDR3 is CASTPRTGTGYTF. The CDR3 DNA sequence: TGTGCCAGCACCCCGAGAACAGGGACTGGCTACACCTTC.

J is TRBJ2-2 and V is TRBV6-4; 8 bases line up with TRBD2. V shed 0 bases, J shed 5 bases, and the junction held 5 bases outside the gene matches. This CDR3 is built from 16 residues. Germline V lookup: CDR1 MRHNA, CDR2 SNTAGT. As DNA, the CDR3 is TGTGCCAGCAGTGACTCGAGAGCGGGAGTGACCGGGGAGCTGTTTTTT. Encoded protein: CASSDSRAGVTGELFF.

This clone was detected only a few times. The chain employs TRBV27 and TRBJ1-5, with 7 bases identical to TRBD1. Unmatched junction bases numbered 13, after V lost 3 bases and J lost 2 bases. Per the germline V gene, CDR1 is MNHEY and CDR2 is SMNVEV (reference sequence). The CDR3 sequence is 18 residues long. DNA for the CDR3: TGTGCCAGCAGTTTTCAATTCAGGGGGGCTAATGGCAATCAGCCCCAGCATTTT. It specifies CASSFQFRGANGNQPQHF.

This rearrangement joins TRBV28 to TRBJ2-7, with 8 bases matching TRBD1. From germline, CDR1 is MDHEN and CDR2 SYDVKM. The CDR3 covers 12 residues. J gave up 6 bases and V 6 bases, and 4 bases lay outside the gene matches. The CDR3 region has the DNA TGTGCCAGCAGGGCCACAGGGGGCGAGCAGTACTTC. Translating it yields CASRATGGEQYF.

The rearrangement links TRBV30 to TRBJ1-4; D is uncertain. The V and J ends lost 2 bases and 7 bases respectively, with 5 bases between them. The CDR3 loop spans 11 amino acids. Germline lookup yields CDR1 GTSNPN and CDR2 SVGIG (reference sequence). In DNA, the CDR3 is TGTGCCTGGAGTAGTTTTGAAAAACTGTTTTTT. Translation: CAWSSFEKLFF.

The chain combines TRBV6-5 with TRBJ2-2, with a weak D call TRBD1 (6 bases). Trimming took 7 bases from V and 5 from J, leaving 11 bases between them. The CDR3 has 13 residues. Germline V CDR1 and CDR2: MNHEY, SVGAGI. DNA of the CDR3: TGTGCCAGCAACAATCAGGGGACCGGGGAGCTGTTTTTT. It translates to CASNNQGTGELFF.

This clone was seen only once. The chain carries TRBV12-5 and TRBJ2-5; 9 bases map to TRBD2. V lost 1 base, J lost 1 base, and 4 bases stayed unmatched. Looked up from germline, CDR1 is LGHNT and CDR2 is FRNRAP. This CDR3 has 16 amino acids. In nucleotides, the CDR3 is TGTGCTAGTGGTTTGGGGGTAGCGGGAGCCCAAGAGACCCAGTACTTC. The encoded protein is CASGLGVAGAQETQYF.

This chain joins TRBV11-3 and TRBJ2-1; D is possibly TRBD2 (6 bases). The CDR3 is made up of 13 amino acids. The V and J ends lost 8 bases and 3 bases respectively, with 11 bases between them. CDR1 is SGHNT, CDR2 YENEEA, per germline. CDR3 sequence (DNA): TGTGCCAGCTCGGCGGGAAACTACAATGAGCAGTTCTTC. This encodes CASSAGNYNEQFF.

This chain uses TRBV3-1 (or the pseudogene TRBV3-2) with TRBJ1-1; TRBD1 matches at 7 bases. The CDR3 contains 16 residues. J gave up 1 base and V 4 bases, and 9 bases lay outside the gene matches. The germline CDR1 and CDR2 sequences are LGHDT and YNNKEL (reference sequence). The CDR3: CASSRGDSRRNTEAFF. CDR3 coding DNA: TGTGCCAGCAGCCGGGGGGACAGCCGGAGGAACACTGAAGCTTTCTTT.

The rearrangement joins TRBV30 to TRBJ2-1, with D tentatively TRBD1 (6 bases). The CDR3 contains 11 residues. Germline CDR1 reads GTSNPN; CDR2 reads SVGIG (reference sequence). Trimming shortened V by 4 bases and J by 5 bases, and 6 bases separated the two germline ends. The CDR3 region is CAWNRDNEQFF. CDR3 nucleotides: TGTGCCTGGAACAGGGACAATGAGCAGTTCTTC.

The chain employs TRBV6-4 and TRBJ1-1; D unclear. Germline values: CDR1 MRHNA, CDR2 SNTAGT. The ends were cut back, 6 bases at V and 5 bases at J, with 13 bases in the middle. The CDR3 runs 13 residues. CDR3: CASSNSRGTEAFF. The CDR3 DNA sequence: TGTGCCAGCAGCAACAGTCGCGGGACTGAAGCTTTCTTT.

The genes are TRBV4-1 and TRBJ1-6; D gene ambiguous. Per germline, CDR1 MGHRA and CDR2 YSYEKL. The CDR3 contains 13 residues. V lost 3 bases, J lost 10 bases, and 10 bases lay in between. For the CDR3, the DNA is TGCGCCAGCAGCCAGGCGCTAAACTCACCCCTCCACTTT. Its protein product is CASSQALNSPLHF.

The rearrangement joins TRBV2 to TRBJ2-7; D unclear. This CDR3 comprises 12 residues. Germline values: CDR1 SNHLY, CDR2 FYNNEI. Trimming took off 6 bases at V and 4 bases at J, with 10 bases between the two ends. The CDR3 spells CASRTDGYEQYF. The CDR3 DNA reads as TGTGCCAGCAGGACCGACGGGTACGAGCAGTACTTC.

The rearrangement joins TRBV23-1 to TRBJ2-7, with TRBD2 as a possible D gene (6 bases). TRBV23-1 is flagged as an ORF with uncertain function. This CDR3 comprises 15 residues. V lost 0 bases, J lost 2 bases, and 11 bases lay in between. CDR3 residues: CASSQSSGDPYEQYF. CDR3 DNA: TGCGCCAGCAGTCAATCCTCGGGGGACCCCTACGAGCAGTACTTC.

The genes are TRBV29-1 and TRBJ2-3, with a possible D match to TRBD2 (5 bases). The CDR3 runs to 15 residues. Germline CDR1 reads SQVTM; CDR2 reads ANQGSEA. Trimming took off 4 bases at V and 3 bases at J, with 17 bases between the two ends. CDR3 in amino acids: CSVALREIGTDTQYF. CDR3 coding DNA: TGCAGCGTTGCCCTGAGGGAGATCGGAACAGATACGCAGTATTTT.

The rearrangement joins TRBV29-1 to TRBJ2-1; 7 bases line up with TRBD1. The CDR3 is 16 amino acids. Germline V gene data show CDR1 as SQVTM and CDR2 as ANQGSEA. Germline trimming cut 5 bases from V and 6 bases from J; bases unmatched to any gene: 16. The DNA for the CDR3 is TGCAGCGTTAACCACCCACAGGGGTCCTCGGTCAATGAGCAGTTCTTC. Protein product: CSVNHPQGSSVNEQFF.

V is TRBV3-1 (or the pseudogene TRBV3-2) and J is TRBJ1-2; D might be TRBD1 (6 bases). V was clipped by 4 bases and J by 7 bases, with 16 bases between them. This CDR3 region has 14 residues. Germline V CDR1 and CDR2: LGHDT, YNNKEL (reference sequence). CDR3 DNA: TGTGCCAGCAGCCCTCGGCTACAGGGCGGTGGCTACACCTTC. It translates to CASSPRLQGGGYTF.

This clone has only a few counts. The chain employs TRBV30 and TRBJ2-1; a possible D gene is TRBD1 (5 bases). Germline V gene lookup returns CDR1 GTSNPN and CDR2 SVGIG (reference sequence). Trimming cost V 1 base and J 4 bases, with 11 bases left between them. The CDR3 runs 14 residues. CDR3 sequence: CAWSGSPGYNEQFF. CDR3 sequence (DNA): TGTGCCTGGAGTGGGTCGCCAGGGTACAATGAGCAGTTCTTC.

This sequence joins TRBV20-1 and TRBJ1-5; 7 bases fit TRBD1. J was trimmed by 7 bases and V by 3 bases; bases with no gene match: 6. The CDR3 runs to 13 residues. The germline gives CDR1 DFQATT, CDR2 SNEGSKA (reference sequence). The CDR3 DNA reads TGCAGTGCTAGTGACAGGGTTCTCCAGCCCCAGCATTTT. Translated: CSASDRVLQPQHF.

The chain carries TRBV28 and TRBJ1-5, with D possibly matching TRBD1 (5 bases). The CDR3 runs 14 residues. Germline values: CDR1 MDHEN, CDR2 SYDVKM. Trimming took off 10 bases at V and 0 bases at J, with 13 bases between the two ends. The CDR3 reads CAIARGASNQPQHF. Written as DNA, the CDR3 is TGTGCCATCGCACGCGGGGCTAGCAATCAGCCCCAGCATTTT.

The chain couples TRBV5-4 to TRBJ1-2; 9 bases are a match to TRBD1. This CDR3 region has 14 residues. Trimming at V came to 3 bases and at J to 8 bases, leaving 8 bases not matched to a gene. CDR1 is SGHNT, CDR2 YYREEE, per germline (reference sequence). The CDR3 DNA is TGTGCCAGCAGCTCCGGACAGGGGCGGACCGGCTACACCTTC. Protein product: CASSSGQGRTGYTF.